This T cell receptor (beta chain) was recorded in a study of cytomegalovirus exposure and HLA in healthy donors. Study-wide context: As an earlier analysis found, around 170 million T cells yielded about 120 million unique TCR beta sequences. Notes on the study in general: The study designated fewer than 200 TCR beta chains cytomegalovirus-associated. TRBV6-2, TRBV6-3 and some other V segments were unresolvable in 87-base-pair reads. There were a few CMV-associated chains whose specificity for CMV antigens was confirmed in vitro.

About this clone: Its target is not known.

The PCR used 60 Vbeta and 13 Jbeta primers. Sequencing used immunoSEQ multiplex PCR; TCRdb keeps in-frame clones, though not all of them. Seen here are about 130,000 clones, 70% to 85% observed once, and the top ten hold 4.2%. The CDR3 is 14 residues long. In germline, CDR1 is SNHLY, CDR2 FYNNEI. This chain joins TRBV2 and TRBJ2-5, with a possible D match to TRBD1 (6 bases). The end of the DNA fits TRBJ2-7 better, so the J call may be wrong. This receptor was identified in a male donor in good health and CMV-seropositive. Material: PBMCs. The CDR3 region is CASSALQGPHEQYF. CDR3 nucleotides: TGTGCCAGCAGTGCCCTTCAGGGGCCACACGAGCAGTACTTC.